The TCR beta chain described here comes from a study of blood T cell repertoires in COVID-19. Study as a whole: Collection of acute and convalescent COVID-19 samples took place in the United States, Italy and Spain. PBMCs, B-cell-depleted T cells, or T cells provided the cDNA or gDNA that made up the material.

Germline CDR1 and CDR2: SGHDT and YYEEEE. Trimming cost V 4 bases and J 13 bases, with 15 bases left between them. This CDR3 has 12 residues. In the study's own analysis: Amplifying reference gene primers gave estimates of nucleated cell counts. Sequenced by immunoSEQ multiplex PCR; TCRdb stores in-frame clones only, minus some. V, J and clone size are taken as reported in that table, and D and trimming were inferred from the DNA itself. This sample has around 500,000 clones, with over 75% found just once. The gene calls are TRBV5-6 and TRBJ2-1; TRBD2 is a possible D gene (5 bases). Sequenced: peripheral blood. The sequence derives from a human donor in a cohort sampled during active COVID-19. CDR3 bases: TGTGCCAGCAGCGTCGGGCGGGCTTATCAGTTCTTC. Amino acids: CASSVGRAYQFF.